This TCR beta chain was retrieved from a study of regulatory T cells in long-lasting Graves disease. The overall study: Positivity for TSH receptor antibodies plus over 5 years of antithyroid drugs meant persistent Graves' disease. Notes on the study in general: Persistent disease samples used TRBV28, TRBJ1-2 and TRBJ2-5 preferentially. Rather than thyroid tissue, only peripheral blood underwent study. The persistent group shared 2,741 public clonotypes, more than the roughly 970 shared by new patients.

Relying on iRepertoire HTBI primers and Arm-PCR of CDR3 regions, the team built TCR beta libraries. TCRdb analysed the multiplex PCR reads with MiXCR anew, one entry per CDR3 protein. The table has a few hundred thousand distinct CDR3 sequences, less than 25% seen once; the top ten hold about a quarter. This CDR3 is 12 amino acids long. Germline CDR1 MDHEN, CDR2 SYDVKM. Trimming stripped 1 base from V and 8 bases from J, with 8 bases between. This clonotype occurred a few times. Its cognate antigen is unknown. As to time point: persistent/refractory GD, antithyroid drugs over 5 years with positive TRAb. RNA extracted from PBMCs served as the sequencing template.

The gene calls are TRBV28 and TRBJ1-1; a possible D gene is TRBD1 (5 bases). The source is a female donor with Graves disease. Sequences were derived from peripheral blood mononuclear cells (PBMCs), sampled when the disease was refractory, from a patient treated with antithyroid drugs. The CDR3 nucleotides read TGTGCCAGCAGTTTATTGAAGGGGGAAGCTTTCTTT. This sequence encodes CASSLLKGEAFF.